These T cell receptor beta chains were read from a single sample in a study of blood T cells in healthy people across ages. TCRdb reprocessed the 5' RACE reads via MiXCR and lists one record per CDR3 protein. The sample yields 1,500,000 or so distinct CDR3 sequences, roughly 43% seen once. The sequenced material came from blood. The receptors were gathered from a woman between 18 and 29 years old in good health. Each CDR3 is given with its conserved first and last residue. A D gene is named only where the DNA matches it firmly. A row's size may be missing; if present it is once, few, many or a size class.

few,TRBV12-3/TRBV12-4,-,TRBJ2-2,CASSGAGTGELFF,TGTGCCAGCAGTGGAGCCGGGACCGGGGAGCTGTTTTTT
-,TRBV11-2,-,TRBJ2-4,CASSPLGGGMRGGSKNIQYF,TGTGCCAGCAGCCCTTTGGGAGGGGGCATGAGGGGTGGGTCCAAAAACATTCAGTACTTC
-,TRBV21-1,-,TRBJ1-6,CASSRRQGNHNSPLHF,TGTGCCAGCAGCAGAAGACAGGGGAACCATAATTCACCCCTCCACTTT
-,TRBV27,-,TRBJ2-5,CASGLSLGSKETQYF,TGTGCCAGCGGTTTAAGCCTCGGCAGCAAAGAGACCCAGTACTTC
-,TRBV20-1,-,TRBJ2-3,CSAYRTTGDTQYF,TGCAGTGCTTACCGGACCACCGGGGATACGCAGTATTTT
few,TRBV20-1,TRBD2,TRBJ2-7,CSASLAGTYEQYF,TGCAGTGCTAGTCTAGCGGGTACCTACGAGCAGTACTTC
-,TRBV24-1,TRBD2,TRBJ2-7,CATSAGGLAGGFSYEQYF,TGTGCCACCAGTGCTGGGGGACTAGCGGGAGGATTCTCCTACGAGCAGTACTTC
-,TRBV7-2,-,TRBJ2-1,CASTHRQKYNEQFF,TGTGCCAGCACCCACCGACAGAAGTACAATGAGCAGTTCTTC
-,TRBV12-3/TRBV12-4,-,TRBJ2-2,CASSWSPGTGELFF,TGTGCCAGCAGTTGGTCCCCAGGGACCGGGGAGCTGTTTTTT
-,TRBV20-1,-,TRBJ2-4,CSARSRVGKNIQYF,TGCAGTGCTAGGAGCAGGGTGGGGAAAAACATTCAGTACTTC
-,TRBV10-3,TRBD1,TRBJ2-3,CAISAPGQTTDTQYF,TGTGCCATCAGTGCTCCGGGACAGACCACAGATACGCAGTATTTT
-,TRBV5-5,-,TRBJ2-1,CASSLVSASYNEQFF,TGTGCCAGCAGCTTGGTTAGCGCGTCCTACAATGAGCAGTTCTTC
many,TRBV5-1,-,TRBJ2-3,CASSLGEDTQYF,TGTGCCAGCAGCTTAGGCGAAGATACGCAGTATTTT
-,TRBV11-2,-,TRBJ2-1,CASSTRWGGSSYNEQFF,TGTGCCAGCAGCACCAGGTGGGGGGGCTCATCCTACAATGAGCAGTTCTTC
few,TRBV20-1,-,TRBJ2-1,CSAPGRRRASYNEQFF,TGCAGTGCTCCGGGGAGGAGACGAGCGTCCTACAATGAGCAGTTCTTC
-,TRBV11-2,-,TRBJ1-1,CASSLGGYGAFF,TGTGCCAGCAGTTTAGGGGGGTACGGAGCTTTCTTT
few,TRBV6-5,-,TRBJ2-5,CASSPQGMRETQYF,TGTGCCAGCAGCCCCCAGGGGATGAGGGAGACCCAGTACTTC
many,TRBV5-1,TRBD2,TRBJ2-3,CASSRRDYAKTDTQYF,TGCGCCAGCAGCCGACGGGACTACGCCAAGACAGATACGCAGTATTTT
few,TRBV15,TRBD1,TRBJ2-7,CATSRVRDSLYEQYF,TGTGCCACCAGCAGAGTAAGGGACAGCCTCTACGAGCAGTACTTC
-,TRBV24-1,-,TRBJ2-2,CATSDFTGSVRELFF,TGTGCCACCAGTGATTTTACAGGGTCGGTCAGGGAGCTGTTTTTT